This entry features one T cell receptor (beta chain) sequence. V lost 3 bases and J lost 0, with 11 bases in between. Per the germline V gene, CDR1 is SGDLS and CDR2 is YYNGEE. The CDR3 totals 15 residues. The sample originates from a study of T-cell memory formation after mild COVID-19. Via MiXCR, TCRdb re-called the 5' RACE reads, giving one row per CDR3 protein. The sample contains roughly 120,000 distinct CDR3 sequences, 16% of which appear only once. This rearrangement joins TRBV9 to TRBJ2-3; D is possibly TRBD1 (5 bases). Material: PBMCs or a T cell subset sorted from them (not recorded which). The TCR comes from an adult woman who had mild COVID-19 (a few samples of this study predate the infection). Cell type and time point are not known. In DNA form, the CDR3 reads TGTGCCAGCAGCGCCCAGGACATCAGCACAGATACGCAGTATTTT. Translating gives CASSAQDISTDTQYF.